This TCR beta chain comes out of a study of blood T cell repertoires in COVID-19. Study-wide background: Among Cohort 3 donors, those recovered had two negative PCRs, clearance, or symptom resolution. Sample material is recorded as cDNA or gDNA derived from T cells, B-cell-depleted T cells, or PBMCs. Samples came from the United States, Italy and Spain, spanning acute and convalescent COVID-19.

Clones were sequenced by immunoSEQ multiplex PCR, and TCRdb holds only the in-frame ones, with some missing. The sample shows 150,000 to 200,000 clones, 65% to 80% of them seen only once. There are 13 residues in the CDR3. From germline, CDR1 is MNHEY and CDR2 SMNVEV (reference sequence). The V gene lost 6 bases and the J gene lost 7 bases, with 16 bases spanning the gap. The chain is built from TRBV27 and TRBJ2-7, with D possibly matching TRBD2 (5 bases). The sample consisted of PBMCs or T cells enriched from blood (not recorded which). This TCR derives from an older woman in a cohort exposed to, infected with or recovered from COVID-19 (not recorded which). The CDR3 DNA reads as TGTGCCAGCAGGAGCGGACCTCTTCCTGAGCAGTACTTC. It specifies CASRSGPLPEQYF.